The 25 T cell receptor beta chains in this list originate from one sample, sequenced in a study of cytotoxic CD8 clonotypes in ibrutinib-treated CLL. Clones were read by immunoSEQ multiplex PCR, and TCRdb kept only the in-frame ones, dropping some. The sample lists roughly 200,000 clones; approximately 68% were seen once. The input for sequencing was PBMCs, taken after 24 months of ibrutinib treatment. The receptors were sampled from a human donor with chronic lymphocytic leukemia.

The chain combines TRBV28 with TRBJ1-5, with D perhaps matching TRBD1 (6 bases). Deletions cut 6 bases from V and 6 bases from J, with 12 bases between. The CDR3 contains 13 residues. Germline V CDR1 and CDR2: MDHEN, SYDVKM. CDR3 DNA: TGTGCCAGCAGCCCGAACAGGGTTCAGCCCCAGCATTTT. Its translation: CASSPNRVQPQHF. The whole variable domain, filled in from reference TRBV28 and TRBJ1-5, reads DVKVTQSSRYLVKRTGEKVFLECVQDMDHENMFWYRQDPGLGLRLIYFSYDVKMKEKGDIPEGYSVSREKKERFSLILESASTNQTSMYLCASSPNRVQPQHFGDGTRLSIL.

V and J are TRBV7-6 and TRBJ1-4, with D maybe TRBD1 (6 bases). The CDR3 covers 16 residues. CDR1 is SGHVS, CDR2 FNYEAQ, per germline. The V and J ends lost 4 bases and 3 bases respectively, with 15 bases between them. The chain's CDR3 is CASSSPSGAANEKLFF. The DNA for the CDR3 is TGTGCCAGCAGCTCTCCGTCGGGGGCCGCTAATGAAAAACTGTTTTTT.

This clone was counted a few times. The rearrangement joins TRBV7-2 to TRBJ2-5; no firm D call. Germline CDR1 is SGHTA and CDR2 is FQGNSA. The CDR3 spans 15 residues. Trimming cost V 1 base and J 3 bases, with 12 bases left between them. The CDR3 nucleotides are TGTGCCAGCAGCTTAGGGATCAGCCCCGAAGAGACCCAGTACTTC. Translated, it gives CASSLGISPEETQYF.

There are a few counts of this clone. This chain uses TRBV5-1 with TRBJ1-3, with D hard to call. Trimming removed 6 bases at V and 3 bases at J, with 10 bases between. There are 13 residues in the CDR3. CDR1 and CDR2 from the germline V gene are SGHRS and YFSETQ. CDR3: CASKPGVGNTIYF. The CDR3 DNA reads as TGCGCCAGCAAGCCAGGAGTTGGAAACACCATATATTTT.

V gene TRBV27 combines with J gene TRBJ2-1, with TRBD2 identical over 9 bases. The germline CDR1 and CDR2 sequences are MNHEY and SMNVEV (reference sequence). This CDR3 region has 13 residues. J lost 10 bases, V lost 5 bases, and 6 bases had no gene match. The chain's CDR3 is CASSTGLAEEQFF. In nucleotides, the CDR3 is TGTGCCAGCAGTACGGGACTAGCCGAAGAGCAGTTCTTC.

The chain links TRBV19 to TRBJ1-1, with D possibly TRBD1 on 6 matching bases. The CDR3 spans 14 residues. CDR1 and CDR2 from the germline V gene are LNHDA and SQIVND (reference sequence). Trimming removed 5 bases at V and 4 bases at J, with 14 bases between. The CDR3 spells CASSGTGIFTEAFF. In nucleotides, the CDR3 is TGTGCCAGTAGTGGAACAGGGATTTTCACTGAAGCTTTCTTT.

The J gene is TRBJ2-2, the V gene TRBV19; TRBD2 agrees at 10 bases. The CDR3 has 14 amino acids. Looked up from germline, CDR1 is LNHDA and CDR2 is SQIVND (reference sequence). J gave up 6 bases and V 9 bases, and 7 bases lay outside the gene matches. CDR3 residues: CASNPGLASGELFF. The CDR3 DNA reads TGTGCCAGCAATCCGGGACTAGCGTCCGGGGAGCTGTTTTTT.

Here the CDR3 DNA reads TGTGCCAGCAGCTTAGTTGGCAGTCGCGATACGCAGTATTTT. It yields the protein CASSLVGSRDTQYF. J is TRBJ2-3 and V is TRBV7-2; D not resolved. Trimming cost V 1 base and J 6 bases, with 11 bases left between them. The CDR3 covers 14 residues. Germline CDR1 is SGHTA and CDR2 is FQGNSA.

The sample holds a few counts of this clone. The chain recombines TRBV6-6 with TRBJ2-3; D is unclear. Per germline, CDR1 MNHNY and CDR2 SVGAGI (reference sequence). The CDR3 spans 10 residues. Trimming took off 8 bases at V and 5 bases at J, with 5 bases between the two ends. CDR3 residues: CASGGDTQYF. CDR3 in DNA: TGTGCCAGCGGTGGAGATACGCAGTATTTT.

The chain has TRBV25-1 and TRBJ1-1; no clear D. The germline V gene encodes CDR1 MGHDK and CDR2 SYGVNS. Trimming took 6 bases from V and 2 from J, leaving 10 bases between them. The CDR3 runs to 13 residues. This CDR3 reads CASRLAGNTEAFF. The DNA for the CDR3 is TGTGCCAGCAGACTTGCCGGAAACACTGAAGCTTTCTTT.

This clone was seen only once. V is TRBV9 and J is TRBJ2-1; 14 nucleotides align to TRBD2. The CDR3 totals 16 residues. V was pared by 4 bases and J by 8 bases, with 8 bases of the junction left unmatched. Germline CDR1 reads SGDLS; CDR2 reads YYNGEE. CDR3 bases: TGTGCCAGCAGCCTGACTAGCGGGAGGGCGTATGATGAGCAGTTCTTC. Translating it yields CASSLTSGRAYDEQFF.

The table lists this clone with a count of one. The gene calls are TRBV10-3 and TRBJ2-7; D might be TRBD2 (6 bases). The germline gives CDR1 ENHRY, CDR2 SYGVKD. The CDR3 runs to 14 residues. The V gene lost 4 bases and the J gene lost 0 bases, with 10 bases spanning the gap. The CDR3 DNA follows: TGTGCCATCAGTGGAACTAGCTTCTCCTACGAGCAGTACTTC. This sequence encodes CAISGTSFSYEQYF.

The genes are TRBV20-1 and TRBJ1-1; a weak D match, TRBD1 (6 bases). The ends were cut back, 7 bases at V and 6 bases at J, with 12 bases in the middle. Germline V CDR1 and CDR2: DFQATT, SNEGSKA (reference sequence). The CDR3 runs to 11 residues. The CDR3 bases are TGCAGTGTCGGGGGGGCGGCTGAAGCTTTCTTT. It specifies CSVGGAAEAFF.

The rearrangement joins TRBV7-2 to TRBJ2-7; 7 nucleotides line up with TRBD1. CDR1 and CDR2 from the germline V gene are SGHTA and FQGNSA. The CDR3 has 16 amino acids. V lost 3 bases, J lost 4 bases, and 12 bases stayed unmatched. CDR3 region: CASSFDRARRRYEQYF. As DNA, the CDR3 is TGTGCCAGCAGCTTCGACAGGGCCCGTCGGCGGTACGAGCAGTACTTC.

V is TRBV14 and J is TRBJ2-5; D may be TRBD1 (6 bases). The V gene's germline CDR1 is SGHDN and CDR2 FVKESK. The CDR3 spans 16 residues. The V end was cut by 2 bases, the J end by 4 bases, with 17 bases between. CDR3: CASSQRSWDTRETQYF. The CDR3 DNA is TGTGCCAGCAGCCAAAGAAGTTGGGACACCCGAGAGACCCAGTACTTC.

The genes are TRBV11-2 and TRBJ2-1; D perhaps matches TRBD1 (6 bases). The CDR3 covers 13 residues. Germline values: CDR1 SGHAT, CDR2 FQNNGV. V was cut by 5 bases and J by 5 bases, with 10 bases left in between. The CDR3 loop reads CASSQGTDNEQFF. CDR3 nucleotide sequence: TGTGCCAGCAGCCAGGGGACGGACAATGAGCAGTTCTTC.

This clone was seen once. This rearrangement joins TRBV6-5 to TRBJ2-7; D is ambiguous. Looked up from germline, CDR1 is MNHEY and CDR2 is SVGAGI. The CDR3 is 13 residues long. V lost 6 bases and J lost 2, with 11 bases in between. The CDR3: CASRGTATYEQYF. The CDR3 region has the DNA TGTGCCAGCAGGGGTACGGCCACCTACGAGCAGTACTTC.

V gene TRBV5-6 combines with J gene TRBJ2-1; 13 positions match TRBD2. The CDR3 runs to 15 residues. In germline, CDR1 is SGHDT, CDR2 YYEEEE. J lost 9 bases, V lost 4 bases, and 7 bases had no gene match. CDR3 amino acids: CASSKGLAGDSEQFF. DNA of the CDR3: TGTGCCAGCAGCAAAGGACTAGCGGGAGATAGTGAGCAGTTCTTC.

This chain connects TRBV28 to TRBJ2-1, with 8 bases fitting TRBD1. V lost 4 bases and J lost 7; bases outside the gene matches: 3. Germline V lookup: CDR1 MDHEN, CDR2 SYDVKM. The CDR3 contains 13 residues. This CDR3 reads CASSSDRANEQFF. In DNA, the CDR3 is TGTGCCAGCAGTTCGGACAGGGCTAATGAGCAGTTCTTC. Looking up the rest from reference TRBV28 and TRBJ2-1 gives the full variable domain: DVKVTQSSRYLVKRTGEKVFLECVQDMDHENMFWYRQDPGLGLRLIYFSYDVKMKEKGDIPEGYSVSREKKERFSLILESASTNQTSMYLCASSSDRANEQFFGPGTRLTVL.

The J gene is TRBJ2-7, the V gene TRBV7-3, with 8 bases matching TRBD2. Germline V CDR1 and CDR2: SGHTA, FQGTGA. The CDR3 covers 15 residues. Trimming took 5 bases from V and 5 from J; bases not matched to a gene: 11. The CDR3 loop is CASSQPRAGGHEQYF. CDR3 sequence (DNA): TGTGCCAGCAGCCAGCCCCGGGCGGGGGGACACGAGCAGTACTTC.

CDR3 nucleotide sequence: TGTGCCAGCAGCGTAGGGGGACTGGGGTCCTACGAGCAGTACTTC. This sequence encodes CASSVGGLGSYEQYF. This chain uses TRBV9 with TRBJ2-7, with a possible D match to TRBD2 (6 bases). Germline CDR1 reads SGDLS; CDR2 reads YYNGEE. V was shortened by 0 bases and J by 1 base, with 11 bases between the two germline ends. The CDR3 covers 15 residues.

The rearrangement links TRBV7-2 to TRBJ2-5; D not resolved. The germline V and J ends were trimmed by 6 bases and 2 bases, with 16 bases remaining between them. The CDR3 runs to 15 residues. Germline lookup yields CDR1 SGHTA and CDR2 FQGNSA. The CDR3, as DNA: TGTGCCAGCAGAGTAGGGCGGCAAGTACAAGAGACCCAGTACTTC. Residues: CASRVGRQVQETQYF.

The chain recombines TRBV6-5 with TRBJ2-1, with D maybe TRBD2 (6 bases). Germline V gene lookup returns CDR1 MNHEY and CDR2 SVGAGI. The CDR3 is 14 residues long. V was cut by 6 bases and J by 3 bases, with 12 bases left in between. The CDR3 nucleotides read TGTGCCAGCAGCCGCGGGATAGACTACAATGAGCAGTTCTTC. Protein: CASSRGIDYNEQFF.

The chain employs TRBV13 and TRBJ2-7; 8 bases are a match to TRBD1. The CDR3 loop spans 15 amino acids. From germline, CDR1 is PRHDT and CDR2 FYEKMQ (reference sequence). V gave up 6 bases and J gave up 2 bases; unmatched junction bases: 9. For the CDR3, the DNA is TGTGCCAGCAGTAGACAGGGGCTCAGCCCCTACGAGCAGTACTTC. Residues: CASSRQGLSPYEQYF.

The CDR3 nucleotides are TGTGCCAGCAGCTTAGACAGGGTACGCACAGATACGCAGTATTTT. Amino acid sequence: CASSLDRVRTDTQYF. The rearrangement links TRBV7-9 to TRBJ2-3, with D tentatively TRBD1 (6 bases). Between the trimmed V and J ends, which lost 1 base and 1 base, there was a span of 9 bases. The germline V gene encodes CDR1 SEHNR and CDR2 FQNEAQ (reference sequence). The CDR3 sequence is 15 residues long.